Below are 4 T cell receptor beta chains sequenced from a single sample in a study of Graves' ophthalmopathy and Graves' hyperthyroidism. Amplification from RNA transcripts yielded the TCR beta CDR3 regions. Second-round multiplex PCR came after first-round RT-PCR with HTBI primers. TCRdb recomputed calls from the multiplex PCR reads with MiXCR, one row per CDR3 protein. The table records roughly 230,000 distinct CDR3 sequences, 20% to 25% of them present only once. Sample: peripheral blood. These TCRs come from a woman aged 45 to 65 with Graves' ophthalmopathy.

This clonotype was detected many times. The chain has TRBV27 and TRBJ2-2; D call uncertain. CDR1 and CDR2 from the germline V gene are MNHEY and SMNVEV (reference sequence). This CDR3 contains 11 residues. V lost 8 bases and J lost 6, with 7 bases in between. The DNA for the CDR3 is TGTGCCAGCTACCGGGCCGGGGAGCTGTTTTTT. This gives the protein CASYRAGELFF.

This clonotype was counted ten times or more. V and J are TRBV3-1 and TRBJ1-2; possibly TRBD1 for D (5 bases). CDR1 is LGHDT, CDR2 YNNKEL, per germline (reference sequence). V lost 2 bases to trimming and J lost 4 bases, with 11 bases between them. The CDR3 covers 14 residues. CDR3 coding DNA: TGTGCCAGCAGCCAACCCGGGGCGGGCTATGGCTACACCTTC. It encodes CASSQPGAGYGYTF.

This clonotype was seen repeatedly, ten times or more. The chain links TRBV11-2 to TRBJ2-2, with D possibly being TRBD2 (6 bases). The CDR3 spans 15 residues. Trimming took 2 bases from V and 5 from J, leaving 12 bases between them. Germline V gives CDR1 SGHAT, CDR2 FQNNGV. The CDR3 nucleotides are TGTGCCAGCAGCTTATCCGGGAGTCGAACCGGGGAGCTGTTTTTT. Amino acid sequence: CASSLSGSRTGELFF.

This clonotype was detected many times. The chain is built from TRBV20-1 and TRBJ2-2; 9 bases match TRBD2. The CDR3 runs 17 residues. Germline V gives CDR1 DFQATT, CDR2 SNEGSKA (reference sequence). After removal of 1 base from V and 5 bases from J, the junction contained 11 bases not matched to a gene. CDR3 sequence reads: CSARAPSGNRRTGELFF. The CDR3 DNA follows: TGCAGTGCTAGAGCCCCTAGCGGGAACCGGAGAACCGGGGAGCTGTTTTTT.